This T cell receptor beta chain was obtained from a study of T cells after yellow fever vaccination. Study as a whole: Each low-cell-number fraction was prepared by means of SMART-Seq v4 Ultra Low Input. Study observations and caveats: Peak timing came faster in the weaker secondary response, day 5 versus 15.

Germline V CDR1 and CDR2: LNHNV, YYDKDF (reference sequence). This CDR3 has 13 residues. V dropped 5 bases and J dropped 11 bases, with 16 bases sitting between them. TCRdb re-derived calls from the 5' RACE reads in MiXCR, one entry per CDR3 protein. The sample includes roughly 310,000 distinct CDR3 sequences, 8.7% of them seen just once. Concerning this clonotype: Antigen unknown.

The sample consisted of PBMCs, taken on the day of the first yellow fever vaccination. The chain employs TRBV15 and TRBJ2-1; D might be TRBD1 or TRBD2, each matching 6 bases. This clonotype was obtained from a man aged 18 to 29 who received the YFV17D yellow fever vaccine. The CDR3 region is CATSQPGAPKQFF. The CDR3 nucleotides read TGTGCCACCAGCCAACCGGGGGCCCCGAAGCAGTTCTTC.